This T cell receptor beta chain was retrieved from a study of blood T cell repertoires in COVID-19 (TCRdb year 2020). Regarding the research as a whole: Collaborator samples came from the United States, Italy and Spain and covered acute and convalescent phases of COVID-19. The material from the prospective study consisted of cDNA or gDNA derived from T cells, B-cell-depleted T cells, or PBMCs. Deeply sampled blood TCRbeta repertoires from subjects exposed to, actively infected with, or recovered from COVID-19 were included in the dataset. The repertoires were released in a freely available public database meant as a resource for research on the immune response to SARS-CoV-2. Samples came from the ongoing ImmuneRACE study (first 160 participants) plus 1,254 subjects from 6 global collaborators. Nearly every sample came with metadata listing a de-identified subject ID, COVID-19 status, age in years and sex. Where available, HLA class I and class II types were taken from metadata supplied by the sample provider and were not determined by assay-based typing. Overall study outcomes, separate from this receptor: The amount of clinical and demographic metadata varied by source and participant and was provided uncurated.

From V the trimming removes 2 bases and from J it removes 5 bases, while the gene matches leave 7 bases of the junction unaccounted for. Including cysteine and phenylalanine, the CDR3 has 15 amino acids. Only the CDR3 part of the read is kept: 45 bases, read in frame from the first base. CDR1 SGHNT and CDR2 YYREEE are derived from the germline V gene (reference sequence). As regards this clone: Its specific antigen is unknown. Base qualities are not provided; no much larger clone lies one nucleotide away.

Each collaborating institution followed its own protocols to collect whole blood in K2EDTA tubes. For TCRbeta analysis, collaborator samples were shipped as frozen whole blood, as isolated PBMCs, or as DNA extracted from either sample type. TCRbeta CDR3 regions were amplified from genomic DNA by means of the immunoSEQ Assay, a bias-controlled multiplex PCR. On the authors' methods: The number of nucleated cells in each sample was estimated by amplification of reference gene primers within the assay. Sequence reads were collapsed and filtered to measure the absolute abundance of every unique TCRbeta CDR3 rearrangement. For each sample, productive Simpson clonality was calculated as the square root of Simpson's diversity index across productive rearrangements. The source is immuneACCESS, and TCRdb retained only in-frame sequences with V and J called. Part of the clones is not carried over; for the studies checked, unresolved V genes explain less than half of this, and the remainder is unexplained. The DNA gave D and trimming, while V, J and clone size come from that table. Within this sample are over 95,000 clones, with approximately 79% of them counted one time only. The biggest ten clones account for 15% to 20% of the sample.

The receptor comes from a woman aged 80 or over with active or convalescent COVID-19. The chain joins TRBV5-4 to TRBJ2-3; 8 central bases correspond to TRBD1. Material: peripheral blood. The DNA sequence is given as TGTGCCAGCAGCTTCTCAGGGGGCACGATAGATACGCAGTATTTT. It translates as CASSFSGGTIDTQYF.